The rows below give T cell receptor beta chains drawn from one sample of a study of OX40 agonist ivuxolimab in advanced cancers. Only in-frame clones appear in the TCRdb table, and some are missing; sequencing was by immunoSEQ multiplex PCR. The sample carries fewer than 75,000 clones, roughly 89% recorded once. The sample consisted of CD4+ or CD8+ T cells sorted from blood, taken in a trial of the OX40 agonist ivuxolimab. The receptors were sampled from an adult with an advanced solid tumor such as melanoma, head and neck, liver or kidney cancer. CDR3s include the opening cysteine and the closing phenylalanine or tryptophan. Each record gives: V gene, clone size, J gene, D gene, CDR3 protein, CDR3 DNA. D genes are given only for firm matches. The size of a clone is reported for some rows only, either as once, few or many, or as a class for expanded clones.

v_gene: TRBV7-9
abundance: -
j_gene: TRBJ2-3
d_gene: -
CDR3aa: CASSSGTATATDTQYF
CDR3nt: TGTGCCAGCAGCTCCGGGACCGCAACTGCAACAGATACGCAGTATTTT

v_gene: TRBV11-2
abundance: once
j_gene: TRBJ1-1
d_gene: -
CDR3aa: CASSAKTEAFF
CDR3nt: TGTGCCAGCAGCGCCAAGACTGAAGCTTTCTTT

v_gene: TRBV11-3
abundance: -
j_gene: TRBJ2-1
d_gene: TRBD2
CDR3aa: CASSLGGLAGYNEQFF
CDR3nt: TGTGCCAGCAGCTTAGGGGGGCTAGCGGGCTACAATGAGCAGTTCTTC

v_gene: TRBV6-5
abundance: -
j_gene: TRBJ2-2
d_gene: -
CDR3aa: CASSRTQNTGELFF
CDR3nt: TGTGCCAGCAGTAGGACACAGAACACCGGGGAGCTGTTTTTT

v_gene: TRBV18
abundance: -
j_gene: TRBJ2-6
d_gene: -
CDR3aa: CASSSSVPSGANVLTF
CDR3nt: TGTGCCAGCTCATCCTCGGTTCCGTCTGGGGCCAACGTCCTGACTTTC

v_gene: TRBV5-1
abundance: -
j_gene: TRBJ2-3
d_gene: -
CDR3aa: CASSLVPESDTQYF
CDR3nt: TGCGCCAGCAGCTTAGTCCCGGAGTCAGATACGCAGTATTTT

v_gene: TRBV7-6
abundance: -
j_gene: TRBJ2-5
d_gene: TRBD1
CDR3aa: CASSAAGGDQETQYF
CDR3nt: TGTGCCAGCAGCGCAGCAGGGGGCGATCAGGAGACCCAGTACTTC

v_gene: TRBV28
abundance: -
j_gene: TRBJ2-3
d_gene: TRBD2
CDR3aa: CASSWAGGSTDTQYF
CDR3nt: TGTGCCAGCAGTTGGGCGGGAGGGAGCACAGATACGCAGTATTTT

v_gene: TRBV10-3
abundance: -
j_gene: TRBJ1-3
d_gene: -
CDR3aa: CAISGGSGNTIYF
CDR3nt: TGTGCCATCAGCGGCGGCTCTGGAAACACCATATATTTT

v_gene: TRBV9
abundance: -
j_gene: TRBJ1-1
d_gene: -
CDR3aa: CASSVSGSTEAFF
CDR3nt: TGTGCCAGCAGCGTGTCTGGGAGCACTGAAGCTTTCTTT

v_gene: TRBV30
abundance: once
j_gene: TRBJ1-3
d_gene: -
CDR3aa: CAWSVQGRARDTIYF
CDR3nt: TGTGCCTGGAGTGTACAAGGAAGGGCGAGGGACACCATATATTTT

v_gene: TRBV27
abundance: -
j_gene: TRBJ2-3
d_gene: TRBD2
CDR3aa: CASSLAVWREVPDTQYF
CDR3nt: TGTGCCAGCAGTTTAGCTGTCTGGCGGGAGGTTCCAGATACGCAGTATTTT

v_gene: TRBV23-1
abundance: -
j_gene: TRBJ2-4
d_gene: TRBD1
CDR3aa: CASSGTGYF
CDR3nt: TGCGCCAGCAGCGGGACAGGGTACTTC

v_gene: TRBV7-9
abundance: once
j_gene: TRBJ2-3
d_gene: -
CDR3aa: CASSLGTDADTQYF
CDR3nt: TGTGCCAGCAGCTTAGGGACGGACGCAGATACGCAGTATTTT

v_gene: TRBV18
abundance: -
j_gene: TRBJ2-3
d_gene: -
CDR3aa: CASSPGRGTDTQYF
CDR3nt: TGTGCCAGCTCCCCGGGGCGGGGCACAGATACGCAGTATTTT

v_gene: TRBV7-2
abundance: -
j_gene: TRBJ1-2
d_gene: -
CDR3aa: CASSLVSDYGYTF
CDR3nt: TGTGCCAGCAGCTTAGTGTCAGACTATGGCTACACCTTC

v_gene: TRBV19
abundance: few
j_gene: TRBJ1-1
d_gene: -
CDR3aa: CASRQGLNTEAFF
CDR3nt: TGTGCCAGTAGACAGGGTCTGAACACTGAAGCTTTCTTT

v_gene: TRBV2
abundance: -
j_gene: TRBJ2-3
d_gene: -
CDR3aa: CASSPYTDTQYF
CDR3nt: TGTGCCAGCAGCCCCTACACAGATACGCAGTATTTT

v_gene: TRBV19
abundance: -
j_gene: TRBJ1-1
d_gene: -
CDR3aa: CASSLRPTSGAEAFF
CDR3nt: TGTGCCAGTAGTCTCAGACCCACATCAGGGGCTGAAGCTTTCTTT

v_gene: TRBV2
abundance: -
j_gene: TRBJ1-4
d_gene: TRBD1
CDR3aa: CASSEDLTGATNEKLFF
CDR3nt: TGTGCCAGCAGTGAAGATCTAACAGGGGCAACTAATGAAAAACTGTTTTTT

v_gene: TRBV29-1
abundance: -
j_gene: TRBJ1-4
d_gene: -
CDR3aa: CSALYRDEKLFF
CDR3nt: TGCAGCGCTCTTTACAGGGATGAAAAACTGTTTTTT

v_gene: TRBV11-2
abundance: -
j_gene: TRBJ2-1
d_gene: -
CDR3aa: CASNNEGVSEQFF
CDR3nt: TGTGCCAGCAACAATGAAGGGGTTAGTGAGCAGTTCTTC

v_gene: TRBV6-6
abundance: -
j_gene: TRBJ2-7
d_gene: TRBD2
CDR3aa: CASSYSRPTSGYEQYF
CDR3nt: TGTGCCAGCAGTTACTCGAGACCGACTAGCGGCTACGAGCAGTACTTC

v_gene: TRBV9
abundance: -
j_gene: TRBJ1-2
d_gene: TRBD1
CDR3aa: CASSVGQGAEGYTF
CDR3nt: TGTGCCAGCAGCGTAGGACAGGGGGCTGAGGGCTACACCTTC

v_gene: TRBV19
abundance: once
j_gene: TRBJ1-1
d_gene: TRBD1
CDR3aa: CASGGTGIDTEAFF
CDR3nt: TGTGCCAGTGGGGGGACAGGGATCGACACTGAAGCTTTCTTT

v_gene: TRBV15
abundance: -
j_gene: TRBJ2-3
d_gene: TRBD2
CDR3aa: CATSRLQLAGTDTQYF
CDR3nt: TGTGCCACCAGCAGACTGCAACTAGCGGGCACAGATACGCAGTATTTT

v_gene: TRBV5-1
abundance: -
j_gene: TRBJ1-2
d_gene: -
CDR3aa: CASSFDTNYGYTF
CDR3nt: TGCGCCAGCAGCTTCGACACGAACTATGGCTACACCTTC

v_gene: TRBV6-6
abundance: -
j_gene: TRBJ2-7
d_gene: TRBD2
CDR3aa: CASSYSQRGYEQYF
CDR3nt: TGTGCCAGCAGTTACTCTCAGCGGGGCTACGAGCAGTACTTC

v_gene: TRBV29-1
abundance: -
j_gene: TRBJ2-3
d_gene: -
CDR3aa: CSVEPRARDTQYF
CDR3nt: TGCAGCGTTGAACCACGGGCCCGAGATACGCAGTATTTT

v_gene: TRBV19
abundance: -
j_gene: TRBJ2-1
d_gene: TRBD2
CDR3aa: CASSRPRTSGQYNEQFF
CDR3nt: TGTGCCAGTAGTAGGCCGAGGACTAGCGGCCAATACAATGAGCAGTTCTTC

v_gene: TRBV6-6
abundance: once
j_gene: TRBJ2-5
d_gene: -
CDR3aa: CASTQGSETQYF
CDR3nt: TGTGCCAGCACCCAGGGGTCAGAGACCCAGTACTTC

v_gene: TRBV28
abundance: -
j_gene: TRBJ2-7
d_gene: -
CDR3aa: CASIETARRYEQYF
CDR3nt: TGTGCCAGCATAGAGACCGCAAGGCGGTACGAGCAGTACTTC

v_gene: TRBV29-1
abundance: once
j_gene: TRBJ1-1
d_gene: -
CDR3aa: CSVGGDRNRAEAFF
CDR3nt: TGCAGCGTAGGAGGGGACCGAAATCGCGCTGAAGCTTTCTTT

v_gene: TRBV2
abundance: -
j_gene: TRBJ2-7
d_gene: TRBD2
CDR3aa: CASRKSGSSYEQYF
CDR3nt: TGTGCCAGTCGAAAAAGCGGGAGCTCCTACGAGCAGTACTTC

v_gene: TRBV5-1
abundance: -
j_gene: TRBJ2-7
d_gene: -
CDR3aa: CASSSPYEQYF
CDR3nt: TGCGCCAGCAGCTCACCCTACGAGCAGTACTTC

v_gene: TRBV7-2
abundance: -
j_gene: TRBJ1-3
d_gene: -
CDR3aa: CASSSSPGNTIYF
CDR3nt: TGTGCCAGCAGCTCCTCTCCGGGAAACACCATATATTTT

v_gene: TRBV5-1
abundance: -
j_gene: TRBJ1-2
d_gene: TRBD1
CDR3aa: CASSLEAGGNGYTF
CDR3nt: TGCGCCAGCAGCTTGGAGGCAGGGGGCAATGGCTACACCTTC

v_gene: TRBV27
abundance: -
j_gene: TRBJ1-5
d_gene: -
CDR3aa: CASSSDSGVSNQPQHF
CDR3nt: TGTGCCAGCAGTTCCGATTCAGGGGTCAGCAATCAGCCCCAGCATTTT

v_gene: TRBV28
abundance: -
j_gene: TRBJ2-7
d_gene: TRBD1
CDR3aa: CASRPSRDRTYEQYF
CDR3nt: TGTGCCAGCAGACCTAGCCGGGACAGGACCTACGAGCAGTACTTC

v_gene: TRBV30
abundance: -
j_gene: TRBJ2-5
d_gene: -
CDR3aa: CAWRARGRETQYF
CDR3nt: TGTGCCTGGAGGGCCCGGGGGAGGGAGACCCAGTACTTC

v_gene: TRBV15
abundance: once
j_gene: TRBJ2-1
d_gene: TRBD2
CDR3aa: CATSTGLALHEQFF
CDR3nt: TGTGCCACCAGCACTGGACTAGCGTTGCATGAGCAGTTCTTC

v_gene: TRBV28
abundance: -
j_gene: TRBJ2-6
d_gene: TRBD1
CDR3aa: CASRPGQGAGANVLTF
CDR3nt: TGTGCCAGCAGACCGGGACAGGGGGCAGGGGCCAACGTCCTGACTTTC

v_gene: TRBV7-9
abundance: -
j_gene: TRBJ1-5
d_gene: -
CDR3aa: CASSSLDGNQPQHF
CDR3nt: TGTGCCAGCAGCTCCCTGGATGGCAATCAGCCCCAGCATTTT

v_gene: TRBV18
abundance: -
j_gene: TRBJ2-1
d_gene: TRBD2
CDR3aa: CASSPRGGRSYNEQFF
CDR3nt: TGTGCCAGCTCCCCTCGGGGCGGGAGGTCCTACAATGAGCAGTTCTTC

v_gene: TRBV7-2
abundance: few
j_gene: TRBJ2-3
d_gene: -
CDR3aa: CASSSTFGPDTQYF
CDR3nt: TGTGCCAGCAGCTCCACGTTCGGACCAGATACGCAGTATTTT

v_gene: TRBV6-6
abundance: -
j_gene: TRBJ2-7
d_gene: TRBD2
CDR3aa: CASSYGGGYPEQYF
CDR3nt: TGTGCCAGCAGTTATGGGGGGGGGTACCCCGAGCAGTACTTC

v_gene: TRBV5-1
abundance: -
j_gene: TRBJ2-1
d_gene: -
CDR3aa: CASSLDSYYNEQFF
CDR3nt: TGCGCCAGCAGCTTGGATAGTTACTACAATGAGCAGTTCTTC

v_gene: TRBV5-4
abundance: -
j_gene: TRBJ2-7
d_gene: TRBD2
CDR3aa: CASSLTSGPHEQYF
CDR3nt: TGTGCCAGCAGCTTGACTAGCGGCCCCCACGAGCAGTACTTC

v_gene: TRBV30
abundance: -
j_gene: TRBJ2-1
d_gene: TRBD2
CDR3aa: CAWSVIAGERNEQFF
CDR3nt: TGTGCCTGGAGTGTAATTGCGGGAGAACGCAATGAGCAGTTCTTC

v_gene: TRBV10-3
abundance: few
j_gene: TRBJ2-7
d_gene: TRBD1
CDR3aa: CAISRTDRVDEQYF
CDR3nt: TGTGCCATCAGCCGAACCGACAGGGTAGACGAGCAGTACTTC

v_gene: TRBV12-5
abundance: -
j_gene: TRBJ1-1
d_gene: TRBD1
CDR3aa: CASGSSGTGNTEAFF
CDR3nt: TGTGCTAGTGGTTCATCCGGGACAGGGAATACTGAAGCTTTCTTT

v_gene: TRBV29-1
abundance: -
j_gene: TRBJ1-2
d_gene: -
CDR3aa: CSVIRGGGYTF
CDR3nt: TGCAGCGTTATACGGGGGGGAGGCTACACCTTC

v_gene: TRBV6-5
abundance: -
j_gene: TRBJ2-7
d_gene: -
CDR3aa: CASSYGSEQYF
CDR3nt: TGTGCCAGCAGTTATGGGTCCGAGCAGTACTTC